This note documents a single TCR beta chain sequence. The sample belongs to a study of early T cells in non-severe SARS-CoV-2 infection. Researchers attached unique molecular identifiers to individual cDNA molecules. TCRdb reprocessed the 5' RACE reads with MiXCR, giving one entry per CDR3 protein. This repertoire shows 100,000 to 120,000 distinct CDR3 sequences, around 10% found once; its top ten account for 2.5% to 4%. The receptor was isolated from an adult who was a healthcare worker with PCR-confirmed SARS-CoV-2 infection or an uninfected control (not recorded which). The source material was whole blood.

In nucleotides, the CDR3 is TGTGCCAGCAGCCCCCGGGCCCTGGAAGAGACCCAGTACTTC. This encodes CASSPRALEETQYF. V usage is TRBV7-9 and J usage is TRBJ2-5; D is unclear. The CDR3 extends over 14 amino acids. Germline-derived CDR1 and CDR2 are SEHNR and FQNEAQ (reference sequence). V dropped 5 bases and J dropped 3 bases, with 13 bases sitting between them.